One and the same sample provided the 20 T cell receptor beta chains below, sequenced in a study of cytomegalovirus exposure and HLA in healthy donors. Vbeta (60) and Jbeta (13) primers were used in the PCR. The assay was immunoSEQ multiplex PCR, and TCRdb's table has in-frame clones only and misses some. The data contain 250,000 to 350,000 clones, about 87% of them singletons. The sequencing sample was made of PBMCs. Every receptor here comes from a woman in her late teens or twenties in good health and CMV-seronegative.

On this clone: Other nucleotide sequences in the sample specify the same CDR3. DNA for the CDR3: TGTGCCAGTACCCTAATCACGAGGGATGAAGCTTTCTTT. Its protein product is CASTLITRDEAFF. The V and J genes are TRBV19 and TRBJ1-1; no clear D. V was trimmed by 7 bases and J by 7 bases, leaving 16 bases between them. CDR3 length: 13 residues. CDR1 and CDR2 (germline): LNHDA, SQIVND (reference sequence).

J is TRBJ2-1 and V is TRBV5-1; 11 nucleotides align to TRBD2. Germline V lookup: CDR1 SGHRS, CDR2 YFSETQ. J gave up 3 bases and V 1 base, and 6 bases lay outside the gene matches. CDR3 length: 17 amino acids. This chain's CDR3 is CASSLLTSGGVYNEQFF. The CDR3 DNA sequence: TGCGCCAGCAGCTTGCTCACTAGCGGGGGTGTCTACAATGAGCAGTTCTTC. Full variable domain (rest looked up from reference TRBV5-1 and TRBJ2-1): KAGVTQTPRYLIKTRGQQVTLSCSPISGHRSVSWYQQTPGQGLQFLFEYFSETQRNKGNFPGRFSGRQFSNSRSEMNVSTLELGDSALYLCASSLLTSGGVYNEQFFGPGTRLTVL.

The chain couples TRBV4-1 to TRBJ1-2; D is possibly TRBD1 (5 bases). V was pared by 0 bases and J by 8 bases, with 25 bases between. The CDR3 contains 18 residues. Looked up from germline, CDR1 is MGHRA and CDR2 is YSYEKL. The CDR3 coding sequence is TGCGCCAGCAGCCAAGATGGAGGGGCAGGGAATAACGTCGCCGGCTACACCTTC. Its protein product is CASSQDGGAGNNVAGYTF.

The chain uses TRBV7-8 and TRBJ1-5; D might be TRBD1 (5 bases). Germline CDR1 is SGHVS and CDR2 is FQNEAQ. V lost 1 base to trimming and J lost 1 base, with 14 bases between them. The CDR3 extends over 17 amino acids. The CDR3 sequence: CASSLEGRGISNQPQHF. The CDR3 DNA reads TGTGCCAGCAGCTTAGAGGGTCGGGGGATCAGCAATCAGCCCCAGCATTTT.

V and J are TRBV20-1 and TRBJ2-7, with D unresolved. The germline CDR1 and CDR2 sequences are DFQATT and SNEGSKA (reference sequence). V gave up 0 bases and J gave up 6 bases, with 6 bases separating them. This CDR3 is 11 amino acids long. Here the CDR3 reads CSARDLGEQYF. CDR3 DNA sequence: TGCAGTGCTAGAGATCTCGGCGAGCAGTACTTC.

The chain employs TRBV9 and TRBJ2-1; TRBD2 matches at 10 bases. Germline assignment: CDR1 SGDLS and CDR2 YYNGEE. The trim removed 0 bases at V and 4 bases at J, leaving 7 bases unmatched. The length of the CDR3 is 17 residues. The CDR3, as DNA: TGTGCCAGCAGCGTAGCTGGACTAGCGGTGATGTACAATGAGCAGTTCTTC. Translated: CASSVAGLAVMYNEQFF.

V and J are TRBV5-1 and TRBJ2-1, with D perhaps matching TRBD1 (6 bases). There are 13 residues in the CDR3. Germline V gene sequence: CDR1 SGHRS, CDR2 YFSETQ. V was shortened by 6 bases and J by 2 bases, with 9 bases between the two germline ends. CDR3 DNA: TGCGCCAGCATGCAGGGGACCTACAATGAGCAGTTCTTC. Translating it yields CASMQGTYNEQFF.

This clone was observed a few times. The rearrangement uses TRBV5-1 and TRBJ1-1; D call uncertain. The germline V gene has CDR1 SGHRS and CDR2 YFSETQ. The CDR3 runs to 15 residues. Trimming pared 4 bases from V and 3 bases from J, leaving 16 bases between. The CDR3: CASSGVEGRYTEAFF. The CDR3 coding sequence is TGCGCCAGCAGCGGGGTGGAGGGTCGGTACACTGAAGCTTTCTTT.

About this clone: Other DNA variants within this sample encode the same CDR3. CDR3 sequence: CASSLGSTEAFF. In DNA, the CDR3 is TGTGCCAGCAGCTTGGGCAGCACTGAAGCTTTCTTT. This chain joins TRBV5-6 and TRBJ1-1; D unclear. V was trimmed by 0 bases and J by 4 bases, leaving 4 bases between them. This CDR3 is 12 amino acids long. Germline V gives CDR1 SGHDT, CDR2 YYEEEE.

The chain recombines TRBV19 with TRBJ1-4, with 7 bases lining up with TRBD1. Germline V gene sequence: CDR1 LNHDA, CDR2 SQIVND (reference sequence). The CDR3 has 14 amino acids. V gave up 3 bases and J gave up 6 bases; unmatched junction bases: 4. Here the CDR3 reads CASSIQGGDEKLFF. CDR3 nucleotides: TGTGCCAGTAGTATCCAGGGGGGAGATGAAAAACTGTTTTTT.

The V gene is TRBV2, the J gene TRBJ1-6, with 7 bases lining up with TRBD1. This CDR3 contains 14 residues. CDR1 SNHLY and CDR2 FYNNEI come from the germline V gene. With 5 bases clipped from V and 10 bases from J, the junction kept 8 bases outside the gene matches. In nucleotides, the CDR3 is TGTGCCAGCAGTAGTTGGCAGGGGGAATCACCCCTCCACTTT. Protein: CASSSWQGESPLHF.

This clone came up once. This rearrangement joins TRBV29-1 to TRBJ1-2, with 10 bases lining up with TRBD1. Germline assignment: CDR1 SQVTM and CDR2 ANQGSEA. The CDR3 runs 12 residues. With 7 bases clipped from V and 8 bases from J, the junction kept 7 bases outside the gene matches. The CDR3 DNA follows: TGCAGCGGGGGGGACAGGGGAGAAGGCTACACCTTC. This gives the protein CSGGDRGEGYTF. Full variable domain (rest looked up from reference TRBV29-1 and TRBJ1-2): SAVISQKPSRDICQRGTSLTIQCQVDSQVTMMFWYRQQPGQSLTLIATANQGSEATYESGFVIDKFPISRPNLTFSTLTVSNMSPEDSSIYLCSGGDRGEGYTFGSGTRLTVV.

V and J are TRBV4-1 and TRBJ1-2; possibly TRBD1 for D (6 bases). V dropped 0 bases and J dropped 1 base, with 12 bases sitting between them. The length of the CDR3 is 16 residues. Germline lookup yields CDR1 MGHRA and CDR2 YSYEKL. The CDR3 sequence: CASSQDGQSLNYGYTF. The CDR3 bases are TGCGCCAGCAGCCAAGATGGACAGAGCCTTAACTATGGCTACACCTTC.

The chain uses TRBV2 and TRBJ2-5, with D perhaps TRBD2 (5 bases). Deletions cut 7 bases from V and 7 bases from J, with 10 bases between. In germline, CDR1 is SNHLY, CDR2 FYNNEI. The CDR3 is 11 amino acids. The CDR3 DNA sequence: TGTGCCAGCATTCGGGGTGGGACCCAGTACTTC. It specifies CASIRGGTQYF.

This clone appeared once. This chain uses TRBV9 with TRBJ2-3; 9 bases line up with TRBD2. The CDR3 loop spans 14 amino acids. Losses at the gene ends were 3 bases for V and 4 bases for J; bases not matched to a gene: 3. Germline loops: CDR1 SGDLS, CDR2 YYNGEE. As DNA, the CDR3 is TGTGCCAGCAGCGGCGGGGGGGCCCCAGATACGCAGTATTTT. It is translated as CASSGGGAPDTQYF.

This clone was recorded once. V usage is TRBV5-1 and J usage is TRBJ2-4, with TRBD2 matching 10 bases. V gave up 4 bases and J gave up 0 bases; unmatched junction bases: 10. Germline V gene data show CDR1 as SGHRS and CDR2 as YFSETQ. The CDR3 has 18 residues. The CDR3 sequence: CASSGAGGPPPAKNIQYF. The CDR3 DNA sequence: TGCGCCAGCAGCGGAGCGGGGGGGCCTCCCCCAGCCAAAAACATTCAGTACTTC. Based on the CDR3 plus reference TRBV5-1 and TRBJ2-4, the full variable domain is KAGVTQTPRYLIKTRGQQVTLSCSPISGHRSVSWYQQTPGQGLQFLFEYFSETQRNKGNFPGRFSGRQFSNSRSEMNVSTLELGDSALYLCASSGAGGPPPAKNIQYFGAGTRLSVL.

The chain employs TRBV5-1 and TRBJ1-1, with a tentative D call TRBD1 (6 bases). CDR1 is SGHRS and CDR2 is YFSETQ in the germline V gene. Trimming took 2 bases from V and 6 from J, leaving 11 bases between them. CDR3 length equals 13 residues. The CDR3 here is CASSLSGAAEAFF. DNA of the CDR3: TGCGCCAGCAGCTTATCAGGGGCCGCTGAAGCTTTCTTT.

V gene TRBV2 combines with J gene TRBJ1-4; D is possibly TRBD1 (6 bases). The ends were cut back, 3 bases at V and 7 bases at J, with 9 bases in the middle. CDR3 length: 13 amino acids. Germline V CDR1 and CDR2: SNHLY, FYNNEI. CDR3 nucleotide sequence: TGTGCCAGCAGTGATACAGGGAGTGAAAAACTGTTTTTT. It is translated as CASSDTGSEKLFF.

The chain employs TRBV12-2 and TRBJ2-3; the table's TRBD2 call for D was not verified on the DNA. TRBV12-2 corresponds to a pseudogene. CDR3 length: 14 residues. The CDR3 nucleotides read TGTGCAAGTCGCCAACGGGGGGGGTCCGATACGCAGTATTTT. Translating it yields CASRQRGGSDTQYF.

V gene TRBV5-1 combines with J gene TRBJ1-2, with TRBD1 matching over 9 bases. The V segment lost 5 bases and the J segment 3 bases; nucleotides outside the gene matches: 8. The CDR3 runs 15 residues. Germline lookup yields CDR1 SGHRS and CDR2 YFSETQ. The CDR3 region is CASRSTTGGDYGYTF. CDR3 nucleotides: TGCGCCAGCAGATCTACAACAGGGGGCGACTATGGCTACACCTTC.